This T cell receptor beta chain was captured in a study of post-analysis software for immune sequencing data. Study findings and constraints: Patients used about 5 TRBV segments, including TRBV5-6, TRBV5-1 and TRBV20-1, more often than controls.

This clonotype was seen a handful of times. Its antigen is still unknown. V lost 4 bases and J lost 1; bases outside the gene matches: 5. The CDR3 totals 15 residues. Germline-derived CDR1 and CDR2 are ENHRY and SYGVKD. TCR beta libraries were prepared from cDNA with unique molecular identifiers. TCRdb reprocessed the PCR reads with MiXCR, giving one entry per CDR3 protein. The data show approximately 770,000 distinct CDR3 sequences, about 43% seen once. V usage is TRBV10-3 and J usage is TRBJ1-2, with TRBD1 matching 8 bases. The clonotype originates from a girl between 10 and 17 years old with multiple sclerosis. Sequenced sample: blood. CDR3 residues: CAISAWDRINYGYTF. The CDR3 coding sequence is TGTGCCATCAGTGCTTGGGACAGGATTAACTATGGCTACACCTTC.